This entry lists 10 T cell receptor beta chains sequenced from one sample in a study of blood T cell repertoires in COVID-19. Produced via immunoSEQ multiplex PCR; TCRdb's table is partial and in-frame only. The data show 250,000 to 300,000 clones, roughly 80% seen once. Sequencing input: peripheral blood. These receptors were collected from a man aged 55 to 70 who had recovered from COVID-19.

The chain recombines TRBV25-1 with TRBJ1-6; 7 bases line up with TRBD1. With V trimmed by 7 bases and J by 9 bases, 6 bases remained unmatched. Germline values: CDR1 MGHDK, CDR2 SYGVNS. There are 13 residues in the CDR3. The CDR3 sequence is CASTLTGSSPLHF. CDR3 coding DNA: TGTGCCAGCACTCTGACAGGGTCTTCACCCCTCCACTTT.

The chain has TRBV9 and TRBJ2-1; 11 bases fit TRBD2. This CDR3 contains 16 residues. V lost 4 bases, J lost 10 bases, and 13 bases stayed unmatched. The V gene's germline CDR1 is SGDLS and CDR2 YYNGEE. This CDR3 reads CASSPRGSGRGGEQFF. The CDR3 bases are TGTGCCAGCAGCCCCCGGGGTAGCGGGAGGGGTGGGGAGCAGTTCTTC.

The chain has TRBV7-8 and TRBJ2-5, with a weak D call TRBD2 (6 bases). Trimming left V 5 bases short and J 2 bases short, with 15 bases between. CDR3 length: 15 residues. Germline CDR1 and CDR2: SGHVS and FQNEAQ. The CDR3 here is CASSLSGGVQETQYF. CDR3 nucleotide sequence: TGTGCCAGCAGCCTTAGCGGAGGGGTTCAAGAGACCCAGTACTTC.

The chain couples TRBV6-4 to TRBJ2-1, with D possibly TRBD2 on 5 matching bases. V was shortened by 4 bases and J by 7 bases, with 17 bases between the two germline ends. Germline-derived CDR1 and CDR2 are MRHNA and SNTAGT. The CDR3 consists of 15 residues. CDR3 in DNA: TGTGCCAGCAGTGGTGCCTCGGCCGGGGTGAATGAGCAGTTCTTC. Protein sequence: CASSGASAGVNEQFF.

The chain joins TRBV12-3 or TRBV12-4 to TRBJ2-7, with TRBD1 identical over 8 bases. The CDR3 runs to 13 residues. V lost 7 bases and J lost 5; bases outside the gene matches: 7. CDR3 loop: CASTLQGEDEQYF. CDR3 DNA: TGTGCCAGCACCCTACAGGGGGAGGACGAGCAGTACTTC.

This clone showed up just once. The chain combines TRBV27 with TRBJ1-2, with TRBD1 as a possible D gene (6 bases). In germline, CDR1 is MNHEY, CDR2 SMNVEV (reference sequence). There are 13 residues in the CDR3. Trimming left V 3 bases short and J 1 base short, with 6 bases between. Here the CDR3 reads CASSLDSNYGYTF. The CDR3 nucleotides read TGTGCCAGCAGTTTGGACAGTAACTATGGCTACACCTTC.

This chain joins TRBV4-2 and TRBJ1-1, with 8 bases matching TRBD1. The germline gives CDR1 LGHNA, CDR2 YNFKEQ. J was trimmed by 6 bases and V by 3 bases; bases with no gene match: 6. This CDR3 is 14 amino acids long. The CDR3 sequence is CASSQATGVSEAFF. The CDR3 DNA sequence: TGTGCCAGCAGCCAGGCGACAGGGGTCTCTGAAGCTTTCTTT.

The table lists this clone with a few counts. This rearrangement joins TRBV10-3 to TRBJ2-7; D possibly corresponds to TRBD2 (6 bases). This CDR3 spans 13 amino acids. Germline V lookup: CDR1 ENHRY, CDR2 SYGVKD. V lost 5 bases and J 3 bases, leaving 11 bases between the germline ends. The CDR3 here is CAISRTGDYEQYF. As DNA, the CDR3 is TGTGCCATCAGTCGGACGGGAGACTACGAGCAGTACTTC.

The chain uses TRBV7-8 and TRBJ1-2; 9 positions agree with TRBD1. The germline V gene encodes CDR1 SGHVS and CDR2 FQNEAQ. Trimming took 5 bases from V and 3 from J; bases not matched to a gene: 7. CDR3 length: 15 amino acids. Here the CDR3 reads CASSPTGQGDYGYTF. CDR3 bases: TGTGCCAGCAGCCCCACGGGACAGGGCGACTATGGCTACACCTTC.

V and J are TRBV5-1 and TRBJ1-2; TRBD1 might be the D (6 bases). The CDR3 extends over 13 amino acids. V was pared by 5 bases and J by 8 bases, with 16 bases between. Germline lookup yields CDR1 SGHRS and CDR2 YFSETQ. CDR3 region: CASSGLQGEGYTF. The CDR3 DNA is TGCGCCAGCAGTGGATTACAGGGAGAAGGCTACACCTTC.